The 6 T cell receptor beta chains given below trace back to one sample, sequenced in a study of T cells in Graves' hyperthyroidism and ophthalmopathy (dated by TCRdb to between 2018 and 2020). The receptor library was made with multiplex PCR. For sequencing, an Illumina HiSeq 2000 was employed. The TCR beta CDR3 regions were amplified from RNA transcripts. For the first round of RT-PCR on the TCR CDR3, the HTBI primer set was used together with the Qiagen OneStep RT-PCR kit. TCRdb handled the public reads itself, with Q25 trimming in fastp and clone calling in MiXCR, and kept productive beta chains. Every distinct CDR3 protein forms one entry, paired with its most common genes and DNA. This sample gives about 600,000 distinct CDR3 sequences in total; about 15% of them show up just once. The leading ten clones occupy about an eighth of the sample. Sequenced material: blood. Receptor source: a woman aged 45-65 years with Graves' ophthalmopathy.

The V and J genes are TRBV19 and TRBJ1-1; D is unclear. V was shortened by 3 bases and J by 1 base, with 12 bases between the two germline ends. Germline loops: CDR1 LNHDA, CDR2 SQIVND (reference sequence). The length of the CDR3 is 15 residues. The CDR3 DNA sequence: TGTGCCAGTAGTATGAGGGTCGACGGGAACACTGAAGCTTTCTTT. Residues: CASSMRVDGNTEAFF. The full variable domain, rest sourced from reference TRBV19 and TRBJ1-1, is DGGITQSPKYLFRKEGQNVTLSCEQNLNHDAMYWYRQDPGQGLRLIYYSQIVNDFQKGDIAEGYSVSREKKESFPLTVTSAQKNPTAFYLCASSMRVDGNTEAFFGQGTRLTVV.

This clonotype has ten or more counts. The chain links TRBV7-2 to TRBJ1-4; the match to TRBD1 covers 12 bases. The germline V gene has CDR1 SGHTA and CDR2 FQGNSA. The CDR3 extends over 16 amino acids. J was trimmed by 7 bases and V by 5 bases; bases with no gene match: 8. Written as DNA, the CDR3 is TGTGCCAGCAGCGAAGGGACAGGGGGCTTCGGTGAAAAACTGTTTTTT. Protein product: CASSEGTGGFGEKLFF.

This clonotype has more than one count but fewer than ten. The V and J genes are TRBV18 and TRBJ2-7; 8 nucleotides agree with TRBD1. V was clipped by 2 bases and J by 6 bases; unmatched bases: 6. Germline loops: CDR1 KGHSH, CDR2 LQKENI. CDR3 size: 14 residues. CDR3 residues: CASSPLGQVTEQYF. The CDR3 DNA is TGTGCCAGCTCACCATTGGGACAGGTAACCGAGCAGTACTTC.

This clonotype was counted at least ten times. The chain links TRBV29-1 to TRBJ2-5; 8 bases align to TRBD1. Germline CDR1 and CDR2: SQVTM and ANQGSEA. CDR3 size: 14 residues. J gave up 1 base and V 7 bases, and 8 bases lay outside the gene matches. The CDR3 spells CSAWRQGAQETQYF. CDR3 nucleotide sequence: TGCAGCGCTTGGCGGCAGGGGGCCCAAGAGACCCAGTACTTC.

The chain is built from TRBV6-2 or TRBV6-3 and TRBJ1-5; a weak D match, TRBD1 (5 bases). The germline V gene has CDR1 MNHEY and CDR2 SVGEGT. V lost 6 bases, J lost 3 bases, and 18 bases lay in between. This CDR3 is 16 amino acids long. CDR3 coding DNA: TGTGCCAGCAGGCCTAGTTATATCAGGGACAATCAGCCCCAGCATTTT. Its protein is CASRPSYIRDNQPQHF.

The V and J genes are TRBV28 and TRBJ1-5, with D unresolved. Trimming pared 3 bases from V and 8 bases from J, leaving 17 bases between. This CDR3 comprises 15 residues. Germline values: CDR1 MDHEN, CDR2 SYDVKM. The CDR3 sequence is CASSLSGSGIEPQHF. CDR3 bases: TGTGCCAGCAGTTTGTCGGGATCGGGTATTGAGCCCCAGCATTTT.